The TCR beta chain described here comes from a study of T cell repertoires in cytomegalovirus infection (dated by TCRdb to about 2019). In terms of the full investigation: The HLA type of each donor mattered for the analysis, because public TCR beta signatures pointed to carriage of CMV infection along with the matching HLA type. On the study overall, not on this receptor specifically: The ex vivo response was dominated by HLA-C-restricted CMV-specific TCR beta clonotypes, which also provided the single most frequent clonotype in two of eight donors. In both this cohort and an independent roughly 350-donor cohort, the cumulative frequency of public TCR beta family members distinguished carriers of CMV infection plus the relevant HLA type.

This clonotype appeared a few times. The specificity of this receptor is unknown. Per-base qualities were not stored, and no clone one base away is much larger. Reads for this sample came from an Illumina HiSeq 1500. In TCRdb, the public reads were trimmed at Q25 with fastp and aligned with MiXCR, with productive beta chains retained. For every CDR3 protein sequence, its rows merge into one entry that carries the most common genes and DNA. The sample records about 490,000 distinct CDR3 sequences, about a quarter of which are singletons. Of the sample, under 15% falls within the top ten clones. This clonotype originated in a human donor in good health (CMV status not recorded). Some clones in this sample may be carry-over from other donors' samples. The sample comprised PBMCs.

The nucleotide sequence reads TGCAGTGCTAGAGACCACCGGACAGGAGTAACCGGGGAGCTGTTTTTT. Its product reads: CSARDHRTGVTGELFF. The V and J genes are TRBV20-1 and TRBJ2-2; 7 junctional bases match TRBD1. The CDR3 goes from the cysteine to the phenylalanine over 16 residues. Kept here is only the CDR3 DNA, which spans 48 bases and is read in frame from base 1. Unmatched junction bases come to 9, with V trimmed by 0 bases and J by 5 bases. In the germline V gene (reference sequence), CDR1 corresponds to DFQATT and CDR2 to SNEGSKA.